These 11 T cell receptor beta chains originate from one sample sequenced in a study of monozygotic twins with inflammatory bowel disease. Reanalyzing the 5' RACE reads, TCRdb keeps one entry per CDR3 protein, without DNA. Recorded for this sample: about 380,000 distinct CDR3 sequences. Sequenced: blood. The receptor source for this set is a human donor with ulcerative colitis or Crohn's disease, or a healthy co-twin of an affected twin (not recorded which).

V usage is TRBV13 and J usage is TRBJ2-5; TCRdb gives TRBD1 as the D gene, but with no DNA this cannot be confirmed. This CDR3 region has 15 residues. Germline assignment: CDR1 PRHDT and CDR2 FYEKMQ (reference sequence). CDR3 in amino acids: CASSHGTDPSGTQYF.

The chain carries TRBV5-8 and TRBJ1-1; TCRdb gives TRBD1 as the D gene, but with no DNA this cannot be confirmed. This CDR3 contains 15 residues. CDR1 and CDR2 from the germline V gene are SGHTS and YDEGEE. The CDR3 spells CASRYRGPLMTEAFF.

This chain links TRBV6-5 with TRBJ2-7. Germline V gene data show CDR1 as MNHEY and CDR2 as SVGAGI. This CDR3 spans 14 amino acids. The CDR3 protein is CASSYSTIPYEQYF.

This chain connects TRBV6-2 or TRBV6-3 to TRBJ2-2; TCRdb gives TRBD2 as the D gene, but with no DNA this cannot be confirmed. The CDR3 totals 17 residues. Germline CDR1 reads MNHEY; CDR2 reads SVGEGT. This chain's CDR3 is CASSYGRGVSNTGELFF.

This chain uses TRBV2 with TRBJ1-4. Germline lookup yields CDR1 SNHLY and CDR2 FYNNEI. The CDR3 runs 15 residues. This chain's CDR3 is CASSEGGGNGEKLFF.

This chain connects TRBV12-3 or TRBV12-4 to TRBJ2-2; TCRdb outputs TRBD2, but without DNA this stays unchecked. CDR3 length equals 16 residues. The chain's CDR3 is CASSLLAGGRSGELFF.

The rearrangement links TRBV15 to TRBJ1-5; TCRdb's D call of TRBD1 is untestable without DNA. The germline V gene encodes CDR1 LNHNV and CDR2 YYDKDF (reference sequence). The CDR3 has 15 residues. This CDR3 is CATSPPPGRGQPQHF.

The chain links TRBV10-3 to TRBJ1-5. The CDR3 covers 13 residues. Germline V lookup: CDR1 ENHRY, CDR2 SYGVKD. CDR3 sequence: CAIRSNQNQPQHF.

The chain recombines TRBV20-1 with TRBJ2-1; lacking DNA, the TRBD1 call made by TCRdb goes unchecked. This CDR3 has 19 amino acids. Germline V gene lookup returns CDR1 DFQATT and CDR2 SNEGSKA (reference sequence). CDR3 sequence reads: CSARDYSRTGWAEGNEQFF.

The chain has TRBV10-3 and TRBJ2-7; the D call of TRBD1 rests on TCRdb alone, since no DNA is present to check it. Per germline, CDR1 ENHRY and CDR2 SYGVKD. The CDR3 totals 13 residues. The CDR3 protein is CAISGTGSYEQYF.

The chain has TRBV7-2 and TRBJ2-4; as DNA is missing, the TRBD1 call by TCRdb cannot be tested. The CDR3 extends over 14 amino acids. Germline CDR1 and CDR2: SGHTA and FQGNSA. The CDR3 loop is CASSLDRGGNIQYF.